This T cell receptor (beta chain) came from a study of glioma-infiltrating T cells after dendritic cell vaccination. In the study overall: Dendritic cell vaccination trial patients had either newly diagnosed or recurrent glioblastoma. Patients received autologous tumor lysate-pulsed dendritic cell vaccination between about 2002 and 2013.

Study conclusions and caveats: Few patients contributed both blood and tumor specimens.

The CDR3 is made up of 15 amino acids. V dropped 0 bases and J dropped 0 bases, with 9 bases sitting between them. Germline values: CDR1 SGDLS, CDR2 YYNGEE. Up to about 2 ug genomic DNA was used for TCRB CDR3 amplification. Here immunoSEQ multiplex PCR was the method, and the copy in TCRdb shows in-frame clones only, minus some. Among more than 55,000 clones, more than 75% were seen once, and the ten largest hold roughly 8.5%. The time point denotes: after dendritic cell vaccination, including at tumor progression/relapse. Regarding this clone: Antigen: not known.

The V and J genes are TRBV9 and TRBJ1-2; D gene ambiguous. The starting material was blood, obtained after dendritic cell vaccination. The TCR comes from a human donor with glioblastoma. CDR3 nucleotides: TGTGCCAGCAGCGTAGTTGATGGAGCTAACTATGGCTACACCTTC. This sequence encodes CASSVVDGANYGYTF.